In its sample, the clone carrying this T cell receptor beta chain was seen once. This CDR3 is 14 amino acids long. CDR1 is MDHEN and CDR2 is SYDVKM in the germline V gene. V was shortened by 3 bases and J by 3 bases, with 9 bases between the two germline ends. This sample is part of a study of OX40 agonist ivuxolimab in advanced cancers. Clones were read by immunoSEQ multiplex PCR, and TCRdb kept only the in-frame ones, dropping some. The sample yields 77,000 or so clones, approximately 92% seen once. V is TRBV28 and J is TRBJ1-3; D might be TRBD1 (6 bases). The clonotype comes from an adult with an advanced solid tumor such as melanoma, head and neck, liver or kidney cancer. This sample comprised CD4+ or CD8+ T cells sorted from blood, obtained in a trial of the OX40 agonist ivuxolimab. The DNA of the CDR3 is TGTGCCAGCAGTTTGACGACAGGTGGAAACACCATATATTTT. Protein: CASSLTTGGNTIYF.